These 11 T cell receptor beta chains share one sample of origin, sequenced in a study of tumor-infiltrating lymphocytes in primary liver carcinoma. Co-extraction of both nucleic acids (RNA and DNA) used about 19-33 mg of unsorted bulk tissue. With around 490 ng total RNA as template and a constant-region primer, TCR beta cDNA was made. Libraries for TCR beta were built through three nested multiplex PCR rounds, which together made up a slightly modified ARM-PCR procedure. In the first two PCR rounds, TRBV1-TRBV30 forward primers were paired with a C-beta reverse primer, and each round lasted approximately 9 cycles. TCRdb re-called the multiplex PCR reads with MiXCR, one entry per CDR3 protein. The table records more than 20,000 distinct CDR3 sequences, 65% to 85% of them present only once. The sequencing sample was made of liver tumor tissue from sampling region 2. Subset meaning: tumor region T2, inferior pole. The receptors stem from a woman in her thirties with primary liver carcinoma and hepatitis B virus infection.

As for this clonotype: The junction does not match germline at one end; this may be a read error. CDR3 sequence reads: CAGSLDGHPPPTDTQYF. CDR3 nucleotide sequence: TGTGCCGGCAGCTTAGACGGTCACCCTCCACCCACAGATACGCAGTATTTT. V gene TRBV5-4 combines with J gene TRBJ2-3; unclear D gene. CDR1 is SGHNT and CDR2 is YYREEE in the germline V gene (reference sequence). CDR3 size: 17 residues.

The V gene is TRBV28, the J gene TRBJ2-7; tentatively, D is TRBD2 (6 bases). Trimming shortened V by 9 bases and J by 1 base, and 19 bases separated the two germline ends. This CDR3 has 15 amino acids. CDR1 is MDHEN and CDR2 is SYDVKM in the germline V gene. Here the CDR3 DNA reads TGTGCCAGAAGACCCGGGACTCGTCTTTCCTACGAGCAGTACTTC. Its translation is CARRPGTRLSYEQYF.

Regarding this clonotype: The conserved final phenylalanine or tryptophan is absent from the CDR3, which likely points to a read error. It is unclear where the CDR3 begins or ends on the DNA, so no DNA is shown, and the CDR3 is as TCRdb lists it. This chain joins TRBV12-5 and TRBJ2-1; TRBD2, the table's D call, lacks a check against the DNA. The CDR3 is made up of 15 amino acids, end residues included. CDR1 is LGHNT and CDR2 is FRNRAP in the germline V gene. The CDR3 is CASGTGTTLMDDQFI.

For this clonotype: Germline is not matched at one junction end, which may reflect a read error. This sequence joins TRBV11-1 and TRBJ2-7; D remains ambiguous. This CDR3 is built from 13 residues. Germline CDR1 SGHAT, CDR2 FQDESV (reference sequence). This chain's CDR3 is CAGSLGYIREQYF. The CDR3, as DNA: TGTGCCGGCAGCTTAGGATACATCAGGGAGCAGTACTTC.

About this clonotype itself: The CDR3 ends on some other residue instead of the conserved phenylalanine or tryptophan, so this is likely a read error. The chain is built from TRBV24-1 and TRBJ2-1, with D perhaps matching TRBD1 or TRBD2 (5 bases each). The germline V gene encodes CDR1 KGHDR and CDR2 SFDVKD. The CDR3 extends over 15 amino acids. V was cut by 2 bases and J by 12 bases, with 19 bases left in between. Here the CDR3 reads CATSDSGTDRWGQFL. The CDR3 DNA is TGTGCCACCAGTGATTCCGGGACGGACCGTTGGGGGCAGTTCTTA.

The rearrangement uses TRBV11-2 and TRBJ1-2; weak D call: TRBD1 (5 bases). The germline V gene has CDR1 SGHAT and CDR2 FQNNGV. The CDR3 totals 16 residues. The ends were cut back, 9 bases at V and 4 bases at J, with 24 bases in the middle. The CDR3 DNA sequence: TGTGCCAGAAGTCCACGAGGCAGGGATTGGAGCTATGGCTACACCTTC. This sequence encodes CARSPRGRDWSYGYTF.

Comment on this clonotype: Germline is not matched at one junction end, which may reflect a read error. The genes are TRBV11-2 and TRBJ1-4, with a possible D match to TRBD1 (5 bases). Germline V gene sequence: CDR1 SGHAT, CDR2 FQNNGV. The CDR3 runs to 16 residues. The CDR3 spells CAISLFQGSTNERLFF. The CDR3 DNA follows: TGTGCCATTAGCTTGTTTCAGGGATCAACTAATGAAAGACTGTTTTTT.

The chain uses TRBV12-3 or TRBV12-4 and TRBJ1-5; D is uncertain. The CDR3 totals 14 residues. V shed 7 bases and J shed 6 bases, with 16 bases lying between them. The CDR3 DNA sequence: TGTGCCAGCATTCCAACAGAGTTTACTCAGCCCCAGCATTTT. This sequence encodes CASIPTEFTQPQHF.

This clonotype counts as large (0.1 to 1%). This chain uses TRBV10-3 with TRBJ2-1; 8 bases are a match to TRBD2. The ends lost 0 bases at V and 2 bases at J; junction bases unmatched: 3. The CDR3 covers 16 residues. The V gene's germline CDR1 is ENHRY and CDR2 SYGVKD. For the CDR3, the DNA is TGTGCCATCAGTGAGTCGGCAGCGGGAGCCTACAATGAGCAGTTCTTC. Translated: CAISESAAGAYNEQFF.

With regard to this clonotype: The CDR3 carries no conserved terminal phenylalanine or tryptophan, so it likely arises from a read error. No DNA is shown, since the ends of the CDR3 on it are uncertain; the CDR3 is the one TCRdb lists. This chain uses TRBV11-2 with TRBJ1-2. Germline assignment: CDR1 SGHAT and CDR2 FQNNGV. The length of the CDR3 is 14 amino acids, counting both ends. CDR3 residues: CASSLREVNYGHTS.

For this clonotype: This may be a read error, as it is one base from a much larger clone. The CDR3 DNA is TGCAGTGTTCCCGGACTACTTAGGGACGAGCAGTACTTC. Protein: CSVPGLLRDEQYF. The rearrangement joins TRBV20-1 to TRBJ2-7; tentative D call: TRBD2 (6 bases). Germline lookup yields CDR1 DFQATT and CDR2 SNEGSKA (reference sequence). Deletions cut 7 bases from V and 5 bases from J, with 18 bases between. This CDR3 is built from 13 residues.